This TCR beta chain was profiled in a study of T cells expressing NK-cell markers. Study summary: Beta-chain profiling covered CD3+CD56+NKG2C+, CD3+CD56+NKG2C- and CD3+CD56-NKG2C+ sorted subsets.

The CDR3 consists of 19 residues. Germline CDR1 is SGHVS and CDR2 is FQNEAQ. On this clonotype itself: Its cognate antigen is unknown.

TCRdb re-called the 5' RACE reads and catalogs CDR3 proteins one per entry, DNA excluded. Its clone listing holds over 350,000 distinct CDR3 sequences. Regarding the study as a whole: Whether expanded NKG2C+ T cell clones were HCMV specific stayed uncertain.

Material: blood T cells: a sorted CD56 or NKG2C T cell subset, CD4+ or CD8+ T cells, or bulk PBMC T cells (not recorded which). The chain recombines TRBV7-8 with TRBJ2-1; lacking DNA, the TRBD2 call made by TCRdb goes unchecked. The TCR was taken from a woman aged 45-65 years in good health. The CDR3 sequence is CASSLRASGSFGLNNEQFF.